Listed below are T cell receptor beta chains from one sample, sequenced in a study of PD-1 blockade in classical Hodgkin lymphoma. Method: immunoSEQ multiplex PCR; TCRdb's copy keeps in-frame clones and lacks some. The sample shows about 100,000 clones, approximately 90% of them seen only once. The specimen was peripheral blood mononuclear cells (PBMCs), collected before the second cycle of nivolumab. These receptors were obtained from a human donor with classical Hodgkin lymphoma. CDR3s include the opening cysteine and the closing phenylalanine or tryptophan. D genes are given only for firm matches. The size field is filled for only some rows; it gives once, few, many or a size class.

clone_size,j_call,v_call,d_call,cdr3_nt,cdr3_aa
once,TRBJ2-1,TRBV5-6,NA,TGTGCCAGCAGCCAGTACAATGAGCAGTTCTTC,CASSQYNEQFF
NA,TRBJ1-3,TRBV30,NA,TGTGCCCGGGGCGACTCTGGAAACACCATATATTTT,CARGDSGNTIYF
NA,TRBJ2-7,TRBV30,TRBD1,TGTGCCTCCGGGACAGATGATTACGAGCAGTACTTC,CASGTDDYEQYF
NA,TRBJ2-5,TRBV29-1,TRBD1,TGCAGCGTTGCCCGACAGGGGAAAGAGACCCAGTACTTC,CSVARQGKETQYF
once,TRBJ1-5,TRBV6-1,NA,TGTGCCAGCATTCGGACACCCTATAGCAATCAGCCCCAGCATTTT,CASIRTPYSNQPQHF
NA,TRBJ2-7,TRBV6-1,NA,TGTGCCAGCAGTGAACCCCACGAGCAGTACTTC,CASSEPHEQYF
NA,TRBJ2-3,TRBV5-1,TRBD2,TGCGCCAGCAGCCCACGGACTAGCGGGGTTACAGATACGCAGTATTTT,CASSPRTSGVTDTQYF
NA,TRBJ1-1,TRBV7-9,NA,TGTGCCAGCACCTCTAGCCTGAACACTGAAGCTTTCTTT,CASTSSLNTEAFF
NA,TRBJ1-5,TRBV5-5,NA,TGTGCCAGCAGCACCTCGAATCAGCCCCAGCATTTT,CASSTSNQPQHF
NA,TRBJ2-5,TRBV30,TRBD2,TGTGCCTGGAGTGCGGGACTAGAAGAGACCCAGTACTTC,CAWSAGLEETQYF
NA,TRBJ1-1,TRBV18,NA,TGTGCCAGCTCACCTCTTAAGGGGCTGAACACTGAAGCTTTCTTT,CASSPLKGLNTEAFF
once,TRBJ1-5,TRBV30,TRBD1,TGTGCCTCGGCAGGGGGCAGCAATCAGCCCCAGCATTTT,CASAGGSNQPQHF
NA,TRBJ2-5,TRBV11-2,NA,TGTGCCAGCAGCTTAGTTCGGGAGACCCAGTACTTC,CASSLVRETQYF
NA,TRBJ2-7,TRBV5-6,NA,TGTGCCAGCAGCTTGGCGGGGACCCCCTACGAGCAGTACTTC,CASSLAGTPYEQYF
NA,TRBJ1-3,TRBV9,TRBD1,TGTGCCAGCAGCGCCGAGGGACAGTCGAGAAACACCATATATTTT,CASSAEGQSRNTIYF